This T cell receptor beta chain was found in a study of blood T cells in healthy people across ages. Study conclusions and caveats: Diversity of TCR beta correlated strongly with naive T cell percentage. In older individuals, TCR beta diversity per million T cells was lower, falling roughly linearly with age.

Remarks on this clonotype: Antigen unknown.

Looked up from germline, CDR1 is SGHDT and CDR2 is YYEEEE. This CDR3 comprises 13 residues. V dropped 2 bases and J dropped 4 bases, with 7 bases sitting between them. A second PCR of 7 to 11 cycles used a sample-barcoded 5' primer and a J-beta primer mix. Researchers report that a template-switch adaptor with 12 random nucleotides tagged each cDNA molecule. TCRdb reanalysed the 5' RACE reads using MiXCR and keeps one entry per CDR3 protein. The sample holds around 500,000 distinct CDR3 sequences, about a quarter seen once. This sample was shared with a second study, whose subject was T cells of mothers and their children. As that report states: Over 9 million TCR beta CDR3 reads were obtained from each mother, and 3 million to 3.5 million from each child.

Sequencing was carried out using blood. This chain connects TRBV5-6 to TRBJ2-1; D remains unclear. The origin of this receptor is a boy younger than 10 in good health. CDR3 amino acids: CASSLILYNEQFF. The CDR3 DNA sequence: TGTGCCAGCAGCTTAATTCTTTACAATGAGCAGTTCTTC.